The rows below give T cell receptor beta chains drawn from one sample of a study of radiotherapy plus CTLA-4 blockade in lung cancer. Data came from immunoSEQ multiplex PCR; TCRdb stores just in-frame clones and leaves some out. Among 56,000 or so clones, 65% to 85% were seen once, and the ten largest hold 3.2%. This material consisted of peripheral blood, taken from a patient treated with radiotherapy plus ipilimumab. The origin of the receptors is a human donor with non-small cell lung cancer who had a partial response to radiotherapy plus ipilimumab. The conserved cysteine and the conserved F or W are not part of the CDR3 here.

>TRBV4-3|TRBJ2-5
ASSLGTSGGAVETQY
>TRBV9|TRBJ2-2
ASSVGSGTGELF
>TRBV18|TRBJ1-1
ASSPTGDTEAF
>TRBV29-1|TRBJ2-1
SVEKSAGAWDEQF
>TRBV11-2|TRBJ1-6
ASSLGDSLFSYNSPLH
>TRBV6-6|TRBJ1-1
ASSYYAGGDTEAF
>TRBV30|TRBJ2-5
AWSVVGLAGGETQY
>TRBV4-2|TRBJ1-1
ASSQAGRNTEAF
>TRBV19|TRBJ1-1
ASSIRGSAF
>TRBV27|TRBJ1-1
ASSLTGTGTEAF
>TRBV27|TRBJ2-4
ASREGLLSKNIQY
>TRBV5-1|TRBJ2-3
ASSLRGGIRTDTQY
>TRBV30|TRBJ1-1
AWGQASTEAF
>TRBV5-4|TRBJ2-7
ASSLGPAGVVHEQY
>TRBV7-2|TRBJ1-1
ASRAVPMNTEAF
>TRBV6-4|TRBJ1-1
ASSDRQENTEAF
>TRBV5-1|TRBJ2-1
ASSPGLAGGYNEQF
>TRBV5-1|TRBJ1-1
ASTAVLGGVNTEAF
>TRBV27|TRBJ2-7
ASSGSRLTREQY
>TRBV28|TRBJ1-5
ASSPPGTGDVQPQH
>TRBV19|TRBJ2-5
ASSIAGEGTQY
>TRBV11-2|TRBJ1-6
ASSLEPGSNNSPLH
>TRBV19|TRBJ1-5
ASSQFFLQGSNQPQH
>TRBV5-1|TRBJ1-2
ASSLGATGANYGYT
>TRBV18|TRBJ2-2
ASSQSGTANTGELF
>TRBV19|TRBJ2-2
ASTRGANTGELF
>TRBV6-1|TRBJ1-5
ASAGWVNQPQH
>TRBV19|TRBJ1-5
ASSIQRQPQH
>TRBV21-1|TRBJ2-7
ASSNRPGQGDEQY
>TRBV5-4|TRBJ2-3
ATAGGAGAGVTDTQY
>TRBV6-5|TRBJ1-4
ASSPDSGEEKLF
>TRBV27|TRBJ2-5
ASSLLAGGQETQY
>TRBV6-5|TRBJ2-7
ASSRWTGSYEQY
>TRBV30|TRBJ2-1
AWSRSGGAKF
>TRBV27|TRBJ2-3
ASSLSPSGTDTQY
>TRBV19|TRBJ1-1
ASTPFVAGITEAF
>TRBV6-1|TRBJ1-4
ASPSATNEKLF
>TRBV30|TRBJ2-7
AWSVEGLEQY
>TRBV6-5|TRBJ2-1
ASSYSIAGGPNEQF
>TRBV27|TRBJ2-7
ASKLAGLHREQY
>TRBV28|TRBJ1-3
ASSLSGGSGNTIY
>TRBV7-8|TRBJ1-6
ASGPGQGSPLH
>TRBV28|TRBJ2-7
ASTRTGGNDEQY
>TRBV19|TRBJ1-1
ASSLDRGFEAF
>TRBV6-1|NA
ASSDPAGLHDEQY
>TRBV5-6|TRBJ1-1
ASSFPGAGGEAF
>TRBV5-4|TRBJ1-2
ATTGTGLDGYT
>TRBV19|TRBJ2-5
ASSMSVQETQY
>TRBV6-4|TRBJ1-6
ASSDTQGRSPLH
>TRBV4-1|TRBJ2-6
ASRQTATGANVLT
>TRBV5-6|TRBJ2-5
ASSLLAQGGGLLETQY